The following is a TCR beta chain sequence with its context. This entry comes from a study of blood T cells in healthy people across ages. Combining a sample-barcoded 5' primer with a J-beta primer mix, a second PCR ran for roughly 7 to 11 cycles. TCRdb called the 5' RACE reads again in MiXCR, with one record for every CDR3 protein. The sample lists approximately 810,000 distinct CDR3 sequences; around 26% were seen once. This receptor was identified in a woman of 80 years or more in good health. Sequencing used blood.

The CDR3 sequence: CAIRKAPTGGEAEAFF. DNA for the CDR3: TGTGCCATCCGGAAGGCCCCGACAGGGGGCGAAGCTGAAGCTTTCTTT. The chain has TRBV10-3 and TRBJ1-1; 10 positions match TRBD1. CDR3 length: 16 residues. Per the germline V gene, CDR1 is ENHRY and CDR2 is SYGVKD. J was trimmed by 6 bases and V by 8 bases; bases with no gene match: 15.